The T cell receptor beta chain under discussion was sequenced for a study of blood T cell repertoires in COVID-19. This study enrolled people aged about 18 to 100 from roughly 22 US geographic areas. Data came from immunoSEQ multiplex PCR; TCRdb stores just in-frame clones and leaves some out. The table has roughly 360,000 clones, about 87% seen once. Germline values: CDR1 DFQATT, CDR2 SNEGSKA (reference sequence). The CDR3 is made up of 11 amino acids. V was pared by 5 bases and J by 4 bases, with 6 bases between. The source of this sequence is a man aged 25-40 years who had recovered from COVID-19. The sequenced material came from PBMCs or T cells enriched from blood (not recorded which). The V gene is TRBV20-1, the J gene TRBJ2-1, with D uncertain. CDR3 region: CSAAEYNEQFF. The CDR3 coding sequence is TGCAGTGCTGCTGAGTACAATGAGCAGTTCTTC.